These T cell receptor beta chains were read from a single sample in a study of T cell repertoires in ileal Crohn's disease. The protocol was immunoSEQ multiplex PCR, while the TCRdb copy is restricted to in-frame clones and leaves out a portion. Of around 2,000 clones listed, around 71% are singletons. Sequencing used ileal tissue. Source of these receptors: an adult with Crohn's disease. The CDR3 runs from the conserved cysteine through the conserved F or W. The order of the fields is V gene, clone size, J gene, D gene, CDR3 protein, CDR3 DNA. D genes are given only for firm matches. The size of a clone is reported for some rows only, either as once, few or many, or as a class for expanded clones.

TRBV15	.	TRBJ1-2	.	CATSRGQVGYTF	TGTGCCACCAGCAGAGGCCAGGTTGGCTACACCTTC
TRBV18	.	TRBJ2-4	.	CASSPTGFKNIQYF	TGTGCCAGCTCACCTACAGGGTTCAAAAACATTCAGTACTTC
TRBV19	.	TRBJ2-7	.	CASSIGGSYEQYF	TGTGCCAGTAGTATCGGCGGATCCTACGAGCAGTACTTC
TRBV2	hyperexpanded	TRBJ2-3	TRBD2	CATAGLAFWASTDTQYF	TGTGCCACCGCGGGACTAGCTTTTTGGGCTAGCACAGATACGCAGTATTTT
TRBV5-4	.	TRBJ1-2	.	CASSRTADNYGYTF	TGTGCCAGCAGTCGGACAGCCGATAACTATGGCTACACCTTC
TRBV6-1	.	TRBJ2-7	TRBD2	CASKLSSGREQYF	TGTGCCAGCAAACTTTCTAGCGGCCGCGAGCAGTACTTC
TRBV29-1	few	TRBJ1-2	TRBD1	CSGGQGNYGYTF	TGCAGCGGGGGACAGGGGAACTATGGCTACACCTTC
TRBV6-5	.	TRBJ1-2	.	CASRGEAGHGYTF	TGTGCCAGCAGAGGAGAGGCAGGGCATGGCTACACCTTC
TRBV28	.	TRBJ1-2	TRBD1	CASRTGTHGYTF	TGTGCCAGCAGGACAGGGACGCATGGCTACACCTTC
TRBV23-1	.	TRBJ2-2	TRBD1	CASSQSTGTDDTGELFF	TGCGCCAGCAGTCAATCGACCGGGACAGACGACACCGGGGAGCTGTTTTTT
TRBV5-6	.	TRBJ1-2	.	CASSLVQGGYTF	TGTGCCAGCAGCTTGGTTCAGGGGGGCTACACCTTC
TRBV30	.	TRBJ2-7	TRBD2	CAWRTSGSYEQYF	TGTGCCTGGAGGACTAGCGGGAGTTACGAGCAGTACTTC
TRBV2	.	TRBJ1-2	.	CASISLSYYGYTF	TGTGCCAGCATAAGCTTATCCTACTATGGCTACACCTTC
TRBV21-1	.	TRBJ2-3	.	CASSKAHGTSGVSHTQYF	TGTGCCAGCAGCAAAGCGCACGGGACTAGCGGGGTAAGCCATACGCAGTATTTT
TRBV7-2	few	TRBJ2-1	.	CASSLVGGNEQFF	TGTGCCAGCAGCTTAGTCGGCGGGAATGAGCAGTTCTTC
TRBV19	.	TRBJ2-1	.	CASSTHRVSLQGQFF	TGTGCCAGTAGTACACACAGGGTTTCCCTACAAGGGCAGTTCTTC
TRBV4-1	.	TRBJ1-5	TRBD1	CASSWDSPSNQPQHF	TGCGCCAGCAGCTGGGACAGTCCTAGCAATCAGCCCCAGCATTTT
TRBV19	.	TRBJ2-1	.	CASSIAGLGNNEQFF	TGTGCCAGTAGTATAGCGGGATTGGGGAACAATGAGCAGTTCTTC
TRBV11-2	.	TRBJ1-3	.	CASSGPGGSGNTIYF	TGTGCCAGCAGCGGCCCGGGGGGCTCTGGAAACACCATATATTTT
TRBV20-1	.	TRBJ2-2	.	CSAWLAGELFF	TGCAGTGCTTGGCTGGCCGGGGAGCTGTTTTTT
TRBV6-1	large	TRBJ1-1	.	CASSEAGGAFTEAFF	TGTGCCAGCAGTGAAGCTGGGGGGGCTTTTACTGAAGCTTTCTTT
TRBV29-1	.	TRBJ2-2	.	CSVTGNTGELFF	TGCAGCGTCACAGGGAACACCGGGGAGCTGTTTTTT
TRBV25-1	.	TRBJ2-1	TRBD2	CASSVLADYNEQFF	TGTGCCAGCAGTGTTCTAGCGGACTACAATGAGCAGTTCTTC
TRBV2	.	TRBJ2-1	TRBD2	CASRARTSGSSYNEQFF	TGTGCCAGCAGAGCTCGGACTAGCGGGAGTTCCTACAATGAGCAGTTCTTC
TRBV9	.	TRBJ1-2	.	CASSTRRGNYGYTF	TGTGCCAGCAGTACACGGAGAGGGAACTATGGCTACACCTTC
TRBV5-6	.	TRBJ2-5	.	CASSRGAWEETQYF	TGTGCCAGCAGCCGGGGGGCATGGGAAGAGACCCAGTACTTC
TRBV5-1	.	TRBJ2-7	TRBD2	CASKLAGVAYEQYF	TGCGCCAGCAAACTAGCGGGAGTGGCCTACGAGCAGTACTTC
TRBV6-5	.	TRBJ2-3	.	CASSYGTVTDTQYF	TGTGCCAGCAGTTACGGGACTGTCACAGATACGCAGTATTTT
TRBV5-1	.	TRBJ2-2	.	CASSQRSYTGELFF	TGCGCCAGCAGCCAGCGGTCGTACACCGGGGAGCTGTTTTTT
TRBV5-1	.	TRBJ2-1	.	CASSLGSITGTHNEQFF	TGCGCCAGCAGCTTGGGGTCCATAACAGGAACTCACAATGAGCAGTTCTTC
TRBV5-6	.	TRBJ2-7	.	CASSLRGNLYEQYF	TGTGCCAGCAGCTTGCGAGGGAACCTCTACGAGCAGTACTTC
TRBV11-2	.	TRBJ2-1	.	CASSLAYNEQFF	TGTGCCAGCAGCTTAGCTTACAATGAGCAGTTCTTC
TRBV7-9	.	TRBJ2-7	.	CASSPNSISYEQYF	TGTGCCAGCAGCCCCAATAGCATCTCCTACGAGCAGTACTTC
TRBV30	.	TRBJ2-2	TRBD2	CAWPSGRGELFF	TGTGCCTGGCCTAGCGGTCGCGGGGAGCTGTTTTTT
TRBV11-2	large	TRBJ2-2	TRBD2	CASSLEGEWAGDLTGELFF	TGTGCCAGCAGCTTAGAGGGGGAATGGGCGGGAGACCTCACCGGGGAGCTGTTTTTT
TRBV11-2	.	TRBJ1-1	.	CASSAGGGNTEAFF	TGTGCCAGCAGCGCCGGGGGGGGGAACACTGAAGCTTTCTTT
TRBV5-1	large	TRBJ2-7	.	CASSITGLLYEQYF	TGCGCCAGCAGCATTACAGGCCTTCTTTACGAGCAGTACTTC
TRBV7-9	.	TRBJ1-2	TRBD1	CASRAGQGSGYTF	TGTGCCAGCAGGGCGGGACAGGGGTCTGGCTACACCTTC
TRBV29-1	.	TRBJ2-7	.	CSVDEDYTVTYEQYF	TGCAGCGTTGATGAGGACTACACAGTTACCTACGAGCAGTACTTC
TRBV10-2	.	TRBJ2-3	TRBD2	CASRLAGGPHTDTQYF	TGCGCCAGCAGGTTAGCGGGAGGGCCTCACACAGATACGCAGTATTTT
TRBV7-3	.	TRBJ1-1	.	CASRLQGYTEAFF	TGTGCCAGCAGGTTACAGGGTTACACTGAAGCTTTCTTT
TRBV18	.	TRBJ1-5	.	CASSLDRPNSNQPQHF	TGTGCCAGCTCCCTCGACAGACCCAATAGCAATCAGCCCCAGCATTTT
TRBV5-6	.	TRBJ1-6	TRBD1	CASSVKQGASYNSPLHF	TGTGCCAGCAGCGTAAAACAGGGGGCCTCCTATAATTCACCCCTCCACTTT
TRBV10-3	.	TRBJ2-2	.	CAIGDPGTNTGELFF	TGTGCCATCGGTGACCCCGGGACGAACACCGGGGAGCTGTTTTTT
TRBV7-3	large	TRBJ2-7	TRBD2	CASSLGRAGEGYEQYF	TGTGCCAGCAGCTTAGGGCGGGCGGGAGAGGGATACGAGCAGTACTTC
TRBV7-9	few	TRBJ2-1	.	CASSLLGGGPHNEQFF	TGTGCCAGCAGCTTACTTGGGGGGGGGCCCCACAATGAGCAGTTCTTC
TRBV6-9	few	TRBJ2-7	.	CASSETAGGSYEQYF	TGTGCCAGCAGTGAAACGGCAGGGGGGAGCTACGAGCAGTACTTC
TRBV2	.	TRBJ2-1	TRBD2	CASEKAGGLREQFF	TGTGCCAGCGAGAAAGCGGGGGGGCTTCGGGAGCAGTTCTTC
TRBV7-2	once	TRBJ2-2	.	CASSLRDIHTGELFF	TGTGCCAGCAGCTTAAGGGACATACACACCGGGGAGCTGTTTTTT
TRBV29-1	.	TRBJ2-1	TRBD2	CSVEDRSLAGVSGGQFF	TGCAGCGTTGAAGATCGGTCCCTAGCGGGAGTTTCTGGTGGGCAGTTCTTC